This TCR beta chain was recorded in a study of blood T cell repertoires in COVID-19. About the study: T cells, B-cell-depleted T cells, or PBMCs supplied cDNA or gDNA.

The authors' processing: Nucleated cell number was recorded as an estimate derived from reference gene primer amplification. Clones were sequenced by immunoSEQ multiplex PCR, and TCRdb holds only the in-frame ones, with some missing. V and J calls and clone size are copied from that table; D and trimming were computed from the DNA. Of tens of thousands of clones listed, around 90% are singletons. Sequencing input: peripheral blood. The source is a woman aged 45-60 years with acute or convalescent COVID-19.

CDR3 nucleotide sequence: TGCAGCGCCGGGACAGGGTCCCATGAGCAGTTCTTC. As protein: CSAGTGSHEQFF. This chain joins TRBV29-1 and TRBJ2-1; 9 bases line up with TRBD1. The germline V gene has CDR1 SQVTM and CDR2 ANQGSEA. V dropped 7 bases and J dropped 8; count of bases not matched to a gene: 6. The CDR3 is 12 residues long.